Below are 27 T cell receptor beta chains sequenced from a single sample in a study of blood T cells in healthy people across ages. A second PCR, run for roughly 7 to 12 cycles, used a sample-barcoded 5' primer plus a J-beta primer mix. TCRdb passed the 5' RACE reads through MiXCR, listing each CDR3 protein once. The repertoire holds 1,800,000 or so distinct CDR3 sequences, with approximately 40% as singletons. The sample taken for sequencing was blood. The receptors stem from a human donor in good health.

The chain joins TRBV30 to TRBJ1-2, with TRBD1 identical over 7 bases. Losses at the gene ends were 4 bases for V and 7 bases for J; bases not matched to a gene: 9. Germline CDR1 reads GTSNPN; CDR2 reads SVGIG (reference sequence). This CDR3 contains 13 residues. CDR3 in DNA: TGTGCCTGGACCAACAGGGGAATTGGTGGCTACACCTTC. Amino acid sequence: CAWTNRGIGGYTF. The full variable domain, completed using reference TRBV30 and TRBJ1-2, is SQTIHQWPATLVQPVGSPLSLECTVEGTSNPNLYWYRQAAGRGLQLLFYSVGIGQISSEVPQNLSASRPQDRQFILSSKKLLLSDSGFYLCAWTNRGIGGYTFGSGTRLTVV.

This clonotype was observed a few times. The chain recombines TRBV7-3 with TRBJ1-1; 8 bases line up with TRBD1. The V segment lost 5 bases and the J segment 8 bases; nucleotides outside the gene matches: 7. The CDR3 is 13 residues long. Germline V CDR1 and CDR2: SGHTA, FQGTGA. The CDR3 nucleotides read TGTGCCAGCAGCCGCGGACAGGGAGAAGAAGCTTTCTTT. It specifies CASSRGQGEEAFF.

The rearrangement uses TRBV6-1 and TRBJ2-3; TRBD2 aligns across 7 bases. V was clipped by 8 bases and J by 1 base; unmatched bases: 3. The CDR3 length is 13 residues. Germline lookup yields CDR1 MNHNS and CDR2 SASEGT. The CDR3 protein is CASPSGRTDTQYF. The CDR3 region has the DNA TGTGCCAGCCCTAGCGGTCGCACAGATACGCAGTATTTT.

This clonotype was observed at least ten times. The gene calls are TRBV7-9 and TRBJ2-7, with D tentatively TRBD2 (6 bases). From germline, CDR1 is SEHNR and CDR2 FQNEAQ (reference sequence). CDR3 length: 12 residues. V was clipped by 1 base and J by 5 bases, with 6 bases between them. The CDR3 reads CASSLGEDEQYF. The DNA of the CDR3 is TGTGCCAGCAGCTTAGGGGAGGACGAGCAGTACTTC.

There are many counts of this clonotype. V and J are TRBV6-5 and TRBJ2-5; perhaps TRBD1 as D (6 bases). In germline, CDR1 is MNHEY, CDR2 SVGAGI. The CDR3 spans 12 residues. V was trimmed by 2 bases and J by 11 bases, leaving 12 bases between them. CDR3 nucleotide sequence: TGTGCCAGCAGTTACCCCCTCCAGGGGCAGTACTTC. Protein product: CASSYPLQGQYF.

This clonotype was seen only a few times. The chain uses TRBV9 and TRBJ1-1; D possibly corresponds to TRBD1 (5 bases). Trimming shortened V by 3 bases and J by 1 base, and 10 bases separated the two germline ends. The CDR3 spans 14 residues. The germline CDR1 and CDR2 sequences are SGDLS and YYNGEE. Here the CDR3 reads CASSDQGRNTEAFF. The CDR3 region has the DNA TGTGCCAGCAGCGATCAGGGTAGGAACACTGAAGCTTTCTTT.

The chain has TRBV9 and TRBJ2-5; D may be TRBD1 or TRBD2 (5 bases each). The germline CDR1 and CDR2 sequences are SGDLS and YYNGEE. CDR3 size: 14 residues. Trimming left V 3 bases short and J 3 bases short, with 12 bases between. CDR3 in amino acids: CASSASGTKETQYF. In DNA, the CDR3 is TGTGCCAGCAGCGCCTCCGGGACCAAAGAGACCCAGTACTTC. The full variable domain, rest sourced from reference TRBV9 and TRBJ2-5, is DSGVTQTPKHLITATGQRVTLRCSPRSGDLSVYWYQQSLDQGLQFLIQYYNGEERAKGNILERFSAQQFPDLHSELNLSSLELGDSALYFCASSASGTKETQYFGPGTRLLVL.

The chain combines TRBV15 with TRBJ1-2; 7 positions match TRBD1. V lost 6 bases to trimming and J lost 4 bases; unmatched junction nucleotides: 8. Germline V gene data show CDR1 as LNHNV and CDR2 as YYDKDF (reference sequence). The CDR3 covers 14 residues. The CDR3 DNA is TGTGCCACCAGTCGGGGAGGGGGCAGCTATGGCTACACCTTC. It yields the protein CATSRGGGSYGYTF.

V usage is TRBV20-1 and J usage is TRBJ2-5; weak D call: TRBD2 (6 bases). In germline, CDR1 is DFQATT, CDR2 SNEGSKA (reference sequence). There are 16 residues in the CDR3. V lost 8 bases to trimming and J lost 1 base, with 23 bases between them. CDR3 protein: CSSRGRLGALQETQYF. In DNA form, the CDR3 reads TGCAGTTCCCGAGGAAGACTAGGCGCCCTCCAAGAGACCCAGTACTTC.

This clonotype was recorded only once. The germline gene is not matched at one end of the junction; a read error may be the cause. In DNA form, the CDR3 reads TGTGCCGGCAGCTTAGCGCCCTATTACGGTGAAAAACTGTTTTTT. Its protein product is CAGSLAPYYGEKLFF. The rearrangement links TRBV7-2 to TRBJ1-4; no clear D gene. Germline CDR1 reads SGHTA; CDR2 reads FQGNSA. The CDR3 extends over 15 amino acids. The full variable domain, with the rest looked up from reference TRBV7-2 and TRBJ1-4, is GAGVSQSPSNKVTEKGKDVELRCDPISGHTALYWYRQSLGQGLEFLIYFQGNSAPDKSGLPSDRFSAERTGGSVSTLTIQRTQQEDSAVYLCAGSLAPYYGEKLFFGSGTQLSVL.

This clonotype has more than one count but fewer than ten. The gene calls are TRBV7-2 and TRBJ1-2; no definite D call. Germline-derived CDR1 and CDR2 are SGHTA and FQGNSA. This CDR3 spans 15 amino acids. V lost 4 bases and J 0 bases, leaving 12 bases between the germline ends. CDR3 DNA: TGTGCCAGCAGCTCTCGACTGTTAGCTAACTATGGCTACACCTTC. Translation: CASSSRLLANYGYTF. The variable domain in full, completed from reference TRBV7-2 and TRBJ1-2, reads GAGVSQSPSNKVTEKGKDVELRCDPISGHTALYWYRQSLGQGLEFLIYFQGNSAPDKSGLPSDRFSAERTGGSVSTLTIQRTQQEDSAVYLCASSSRLLANYGYTFGSGTRLTVV.

V gene TRBV9 combines with J gene TRBJ1-3; D uncertain. This CDR3 is built from 13 residues. V was shortened by 0 bases and J by 3 bases, with 4 bases between the two germline ends. Germline V gene lookup returns CDR1 SGDLS and CDR2 YYNGEE. The CDR3 is CASSVGFGNTIYF. The CDR3, as DNA: TGTGCCAGCAGCGTAGGCTTTGGAAACACCATATATTTT.

This clonotype was counted only a few times. The chain carries TRBV28 and TRBJ2-3; no definite D call. The ends were cut back, 8 bases at V and 4 bases at J, with 10 bases in the middle. Germline loops: CDR1 MDHEN, CDR2 SYDVKM. This CDR3 is built from 12 residues. For the CDR3, the DNA is TGTGCCAGCCTCGCTAGGGCAGATACGCAGTATTTT. It translates to CASLARADTQYF.

The rearrangement links TRBV10-3 to TRBJ1-2, with a possible D match to TRBD1 (6 bases). The germline CDR1 and CDR2 sequences are ENHRY and SYGVKD. The V gene lost 6 bases and the J gene lost 6 bases, with 17 bases spanning the gap. CDR3 length equals 14 residues. The CDR3: CAISQQGTLDGYTF. The CDR3 DNA is TGTGCCATCAGCCAACAGGGTACCCTAGATGGCTACACCTTC.

There are a few counts of this clonotype. The chain recombines TRBV5-1 with TRBJ1-2, with 10 positions matching TRBD1. The J segment lost 4 bases and the V segment lost 4 bases, leaving 4 bases of the junction unmatched. This CDR3 has 14 residues. The germline gives CDR1 SGHRS, CDR2 YFSETQ. The CDR3, as DNA: TGCGCCAGCAGCGTCCGGGACAGGGGCTATGGCTACACCTTC. This sequence encodes CASSVRDRGYGYTF.

This sequence joins TRBV12-5 and TRBJ1-1; possible D gene TRBD1, 5 bases. CDR3 length: 14 amino acids. The germline gives CDR1 LGHNT, CDR2 FRNRAP. Trimming removed 3 bases at V and 1 base at J, with 9 bases between. CDR3 region: CASGFGRENTEAFF. CDR3 bases: TGTGCTAGTGGTTTTGGCAGGGAGAACACTGAAGCTTTCTTT. Variable domain in full (rest from reference TRBV12-5 and TRBJ1-1): DARVTQTPRHKVTEMGQEVTMRCQPILGHNTVFWYRQTMMQGLELLAYFRNRAPLDDSGMPKDRFSAEMPDATLATLKIQPSEPRDSAVYFCASGFGRENTEAFFGQGTRLTVV.

The rearrangement links TRBV4-1 to TRBJ2-1, with 8 bases lining up with TRBD1. This CDR3 comprises 15 residues. Germline loops: CDR1 MGHRA, CDR2 YSYEKL. V was clipped by 5 bases and J by 2 bases; unmatched bases: 5. The CDR3 spells CASSSQQGAYNEQFF. In nucleotides, the CDR3 is TGCGCCAGCAGCTCCCAACAGGGGGCCTACAATGAGCAGTTCTTC.

The chain is built from TRBV7-2 and TRBJ1-2, with TRBD1 as a possible D gene (5 bases). CDR3 size: 13 residues. Germline-derived CDR1 and CDR2 are SGHTA and FQGNSA. Trimming left V 4 bases short and J 8 bases short, with 14 bases between. The CDR3 DNA follows: TGTGCCAGCAGCTCAGTCTTCAGGGAGGGCTACACCTTC. This translates into CASSSVFREGYTF.

The chain couples TRBV4-1 to TRBJ1-4; TRBD1 aligns across 8 bases. The CDR3 sequence is 14 residues long. Looked up from germline, CDR1 is MGHRA and CDR2 is YSYEKL. J was trimmed by 8 bases and V by 4 bases; bases with no gene match: 6. The CDR3 sequence is CASSPGQGWEKLFF. The DNA for the CDR3 is TGCGCCAGCAGCCCCGGACAGGGCTGGGAAAAACTGTTTTTT.

In this sample, this clonotype turned up a few times. The chain couples TRBV20-1 to TRBJ1-1; D is unclear. Between the trimmed V and J ends, which lost 3 bases and 0 bases, there was a span of 14 bases. The CDR3 totals 15 residues. Germline CDR1 is DFQATT and CDR2 is SNEGSKA (reference sequence). CDR3 coding DNA: TGCAGTGCTAGGTGGGTCTTCGAATTGAACACTGAAGCTTTCTTT. Amino acid sequence: CSARWVFELNTEAFF.

This sequence joins TRBV9 and TRBJ2-3; the D call may be TRBD1 or TRBD2 (5 bases each). V gave up 4 bases and J gave up 5 bases, with 14 bases separating them. CDR3 size: 14 residues. Germline CDR1 is SGDLS and CDR2 is YYNGEE. CDR3 residues: CASSPGARGDTQYF. Here the CDR3 DNA reads TGTGCCAGCAGCCCCGGCGCGAGGGGAGATACGCAGTATTTT. The variable domain in full, with the rest retrieved from reference TRBV9 and TRBJ2-3, is DSGVTQTPKHLITATGQRVTLRCSPRSGDLSVYWYQQSLDQGLQFLIQYYNGEERAKGNILERFSAQQFPDLHSELNLSSLELGDSALYFCASSPGARGDTQYFGPGTRLTVL.

The chain combines TRBV12-3 or TRBV12-4 with TRBJ2-7; D is unclear. V lost 3 bases to trimming and J lost 2 bases, with 11 bases between them. The length of the CDR3 is 14 residues. The CDR3 nucleotides read TGTGCCAGCAGTTTTGTCGATCGGGCCTACGAGCAGTACTTC. This codes for CASSFVDRAYEQYF.

The CDR3 DNA sequence: TGCAGCGTTCGGGTTGGGACAGGGTATGACTATGGCTACACCTTC. Amino acid sequence: CSVRVGTGYDYGYTF. The rearrangement uses TRBV29-1 and TRBJ1-2; TRBD1 agrees at 9 bases. J lost 3 bases, V lost 5 bases, and 10 bases had no gene match. Germline-derived CDR1 and CDR2 are SQVTM and ANQGSEA. The CDR3 is 15 residues long.

V gene TRBV7-3 combines with J gene TRBJ1-6, with D possibly being TRBD1 (6 bases). The length of the CDR3 is 14 residues. In germline, CDR1 is SGHTA, CDR2 FQGTGA. Deletions cut 8 bases from V and 9 bases from J, with 17 bases between. The CDR3 DNA is TGTGCCAGCGGCTCCGACGGGGGCGCTTCACCCCTCCACTTT. This translates into CASGSDGGASPLHF.

This sequence joins TRBV11-2 and TRBJ1-5; TRBD1 is a possible D gene (5 bases). Germline V gene lookup returns CDR1 SGHAT and CDR2 FQNNGV. Trimming pared 3 bases from V and 3 bases from J, leaving 12 bases between. The length of the CDR3 is 15 residues. The CDR3 region has the DNA TGTGCCAGCAGCTTTTCAGGGAAGTACAATCAGCCCCAGCATTTT. Amino acids: CASSFSGKYNQPQHF.

The chain recombines TRBV6-6 with TRBJ1-2; D is undetermined. The germline V and J ends were trimmed by 5 bases and 6 bases, with 7 bases remaining between them. The germline V gene has CDR1 MNHNY and CDR2 SVGAGI (reference sequence). This CDR3 comprises 11 residues. In DNA form, the CDR3 reads TGTGCCAGCAGTGTATCGGATGGCTACACCTTC. Translating gives CASSVSDGYTF.

This chain connects TRBV19 to TRBJ2-7, with 9 nucleotides matching TRBD2. Germline assignment: CDR1 LNHDA and CDR2 SQIVND (reference sequence). This CDR3 is 15 amino acids long. V trimming: 3 bases; J trimming: 10 bases; junction bases outside the gene matches: 13. CDR3 DNA: TGTGCCAGTAGTATTTCTCTAGCGGGGCCTTGGGCCCAGTACTTC. It encodes CASSISLAGPWAQYF.